The 24 T cell receptor beta chains listed next were all sequenced from one sample in a study of blood T cell repertoires in COVID-19. The data were produced by immunoSEQ multiplex PCR, yet TCRdb's version contains in-frame clones alone and is incomplete. Among around 76,000 clones listed, approximately 90% were seen once. Sequencing used peripheral blood. The receptor set was obtained from a man in his 60s with acute or convalescent COVID-19.

This chain joins TRBV5-4 and TRBJ2-1, with 9 bases fitting TRBD2. Germline lookup yields CDR1 SGHNT and CDR2 YYREEE (reference sequence). This CDR3 comprises 15 residues. J was trimmed by 7 bases and V by 5 bases; bases with no gene match: 10. This CDR3 is CASSGGGGAVNEQFF. DNA of the CDR3: TGTGCCAGCAGTGGTGGCGGGGGGGCGGTAAATGAGCAGTTCTTC.

This clone has just a few counts. V usage is TRBV6-6 and J usage is TRBJ1-2; 9 nucleotides match TRBD1. V shed 5 bases and J 0 bases; nucleotides not matched to a gene: 16. In germline, CDR1 is MNHNY, CDR2 SVGAGI (reference sequence). CDR3 size: 19 residues. The CDR3 bases are TGTGCCAGCAGTCCACCTCCCGGGACAGGGATTCGAGCTAACTATGGCTACACCTTC. Translated: CASSPPPGTGIRANYGYTF.

Worth noting for this clone: Within the sample, other DNA sequences also encode this same CDR3. J is TRBJ2-2 and V is TRBV5-1, with TRBD2 identical over 12 bases. CDR1 and CDR2 (germline): SGHRS, YFSETQ. Trimming removed 1 base from V and 5 bases from J; junction bases left unmatched: 0. This CDR3 has 15 residues. This CDR3 reads CASSLLAGGTGELFF. CDR3 DNA: TGCGCCAGCAGCTTGCTAGCGGGAGGGACCGGGGAGCTGTTTTTT.

The chain combines TRBV24-1 with TRBJ1-1, with D perhaps matching TRBD1 (6 bases). This CDR3 spans 12 amino acids. Trimming took off 6 bases at V and 4 bases at J, with 8 bases between the two ends. Germline CDR1 KGHDR, CDR2 SFDVKD. The CDR3 region is CATSQGSTEAFF. CDR3 bases: TGTGCCACCAGTCAGGGGAGCACTGAAGCTTTCTTT.

This chain joins TRBV6-5 and TRBJ2-5; a possible D gene is TRBD2 (6 bases). Germline V gene lookup returns CDR1 MNHEY and CDR2 SVGAGI. The CDR3 is 13 residues long. With 7 bases removed from V and 0 bases from J, the gap between germline ends came to 9 bases. CDR3 protein: CASNREHQETQYF. The DNA for the CDR3 is TGTGCCAGCAACCGGGAGCACCAAGAGACCCAGTACTTC.

This chain connects TRBV2 to TRBJ1-2, with 11 bases identical to TRBD1. The V gene's germline CDR1 is SNHLY and CDR2 FYNNEI. This CDR3 is 14 amino acids long. V shed 5 bases and J 8 bases; nucleotides not matched to a gene: 7. The CDR3 nucleotides read TGTGCCAGCAGTTTTGGACAGGGGGCCGAGGGCTACACCTTC. Translated: CASSFGQGAEGYTF.

The chain couples TRBV7-3 to TRBJ1-6, with D maybe TRBD1 (6 bases). V was shortened by 0 bases and J by 5 bases, with 8 bases between the two germline ends. This CDR3 contains 15 residues. Germline loops: CDR1 SGHTA, CDR2 FQGTGA. DNA for the CDR3: TGTGCCAGCAGCTTAACAGGGGGTAATAATTCACCCCTCCACTTT. Protein product: CASSLTGGNNSPLHF.

The chain uses TRBV5-1 and TRBJ2-5; tentatively, D is TRBD1 (5 bases). V lost 4 bases and J lost 2, with 9 bases in between. The length of the CDR3 is 13 residues. Germline V CDR1 and CDR2: SGHRS, YFSETQ. The CDR3 sequence: CASSIRTQETQYF. CDR3 DNA: TGCGCCAGCAGCATCCGGACACAAGAGACCCAGTACTTC.

The chain uses TRBV7-3 and TRBJ2-1, with 11 bases that match TRBD1. Unmatched junction bases numbered 2, after V lost 0 bases and J lost 1 base. The CDR3 is 17 amino acids. CDR1 and CDR2 (germline): SGHTA, FQGTGA. This CDR3 reads CASSLTGTGGSYNEQFF. CDR3 bases: TGTGCCAGCAGCTTAACCGGGACAGGGGGATCCTACAATGAGCAGTTCTTC.

CDR3 DNA: TGTGCCAGTAGCAGTTACCACAGGGTCGCCGGGGAGCTGTTTTTT. Translation gives CASSSYHRVAGELFF. This chain uses TRBV19 with TRBJ2-2; D is perhaps TRBD1 (6 bases). CDR1 is LNHDA, CDR2 SQIVND, per germline (reference sequence). The CDR3 is 15 amino acids. Trimming left V 6 bases short and J 6 bases short, with 17 bases between.

This clone was observed a few times. The chain combines TRBV2 with TRBJ2-7; perhaps TRBD1 as D (5 bases). The CDR3 is 12 residues long. Trimming stripped 4 bases from V and 4 bases from J, with 8 bases between. Germline CDR1 is SNHLY and CDR2 is FYNNEI. The CDR3 is CASSGTSYEQYF. DNA of the CDR3: TGTGCCAGCAGTGGGACAAGTTACGAGCAGTACTTC.

This chain links TRBV19 with TRBJ1-1, with 8 positions matching TRBD1. Germline CDR1 LNHDA, CDR2 SQIVND (reference sequence). Losses at the gene ends were 6 bases for V and 7 bases for J; bases not matched to a gene: 10. This CDR3 spans 14 amino acids. CDR3 sequence: CASSQDRGRDEAFF. The CDR3 DNA sequence: TGTGCCAGTAGCCAAGACAGGGGCCGGGATGAAGCTTTCTTT.

The genes are TRBV7-3 and TRBJ2-3; D gene unclear. The germline V gene encodes CDR1 SGHTA and CDR2 FQGTGA. The CDR3 runs to 16 residues. V was cut by 1 base and J by 2 bases, with 13 bases left in between. In nucleotides, the CDR3 is TGTGCCAGCAGCTTAAACGGCGCACGGGTCACAGATACGCAGTATTTT. It translates to CASSLNGARVTDTQYF.

The rearrangement links TRBV10-3 to TRBJ2-2; D perhaps matches TRBD1 (6 bases). The CDR3 covers 16 residues. CDR1 is ENHRY, CDR2 SYGVKD, per germline. Trimming shortened V by 0 bases and J by 5 bases, and 13 bases separated the two germline ends. CDR3: CAISESERTETGELFF. In DNA form, the CDR3 reads TGTGCCATCAGTGAGTCTGAGAGGACAGAGACCGGGGAGCTGTTTTTT.

The J gene is TRBJ2-3, the V gene TRBV2; 11 bases align to TRBD2. With 10 bases clipped from V and 1 base from J, the junction kept 4 bases outside the gene matches. Germline CDR1 is SNHLY and CDR2 is FYNNEI. CDR3 size: 14 residues. The CDR3 DNA is TGTGCCACCCTAGCGGGGGGACGCACAGATACGCAGTATTTT. Translated, it gives CATLAGGRTDTQYF.

J is TRBJ1-2 and V is TRBV19; tentatively, D is TRBD1 (5 bases). The CDR3 extends over 13 amino acids. V was pared by 6 bases and J by 0 bases, with 8 bases between. Per the germline V gene, CDR1 is LNHDA and CDR2 is SQIVND (reference sequence). The CDR3 reads CASSSQANYGYTF. The CDR3, as DNA: TGTGCCAGTAGCTCACAGGCTAACTATGGCTACACCTTC.

This chain connects TRBV7-9 to TRBJ2-1; 8 bases match TRBD2. CDR3 size: 16 residues. CDR1 SEHNR and CDR2 FQNEAQ come from the germline V gene (reference sequence). V shed 5 bases, J shed 4 bases, and the junction held 10 bases outside the gene matches. For the CDR3, the DNA is TGTGCCAGCAGCCCACGGTTCGGGGGGGATTACAATGAGCAGTTCTTC. This translates into CASSPRFGGDYNEQFF.

The chain carries TRBV5-1 and TRBJ2-3, with 12 bases fitting TRBD2. The V and J ends lost 4 bases and 0 bases, in that order; junction bases with no gene match: 15. The CDR3 loop spans 20 amino acids. Germline V gene lookup returns CDR1 SGHRS and CDR2 YFSETQ. The CDR3 nucleotides read TGCGCCAGCAGCCCCCCGGGACTGAGGACTAGCGGGGTGAGCACAGATACGCAGTATTTT. Amino acids: CASSPPGLRTSGVSTDTQYF.

CDR3 bases: TGTGCCACCAGTGATTTGAAGGCGATACAGGACGCAGATACGCAGTATTTT. The encoded protein is CATSDLKAIQDADTQYF. V is TRBV24-1 and J is TRBJ2-3, with a possible D match to TRBD1 (5 bases). Trimming removed 0 bases at V and 4 bases at J, with 16 bases between. CDR3 length: 17 amino acids. The germline CDR1 and CDR2 sequences are KGHDR and SFDVKD.

This chain uses TRBV12-3 or TRBV12-4 with TRBJ1-1, with D perhaps matching TRBD1 (5 bases). V was trimmed by 2 bases and J by 1 base, leaving 5 bases between them. The CDR3 loop spans 13 amino acids. The chain's CDR3 is CASSLRGNTEAFF. The DNA of the CDR3 is TGTGCCAGCAGTTTAAGGGGGAACACTGAAGCTTTCTTT.

The chain couples TRBV28 to TRBJ1-4; D not certain. Trimming cost V 3 bases and J 8 bases, with 16 bases left between them. This CDR3 region has 15 residues. Germline CDR1 MDHEN, CDR2 SYDVKM. The CDR3 reads CASSFGSLGGEKLFF. Written as DNA, the CDR3 is TGTGCCAGCAGTTTCGGGTCTCTTGGTGGGGAAAAACTGTTTTTT.

The chain combines TRBV29-1 with TRBJ2-7; D might be TRBD2 (6 bases). With 5 bases removed from V and 9 bases from J, the gap between germline ends came to 20 bases. Germline assignment: CDR1 SQVTM and CDR2 ANQGSEA. The CDR3 spans 13 residues. This chain's CDR3 is CSVPPGVPTRQYF. In DNA form, the CDR3 reads TGCAGCGTTCCTCCGGGGGTTCCTACGAGGCAGTACTTC.

The chain links TRBV4-1 to TRBJ2-5; 12 nucleotides match TRBD1. Trimming took 4 bases from V and 5 from J; bases not matched to a gene: 5. The CDR3 loop spans 15 amino acids. Looked up from germline, CDR1 is MGHRA and CDR2 is YSYEKL. The CDR3 region is CASSLGTGGGETQYF. CDR3 DNA sequence: TGCGCCAGCAGCCTTGGGACAGGGGGCGGGGAGACCCAGTACTTC.

The V call is TRBV11-2, the J call TRBJ2-3, with 8 bases matching TRBD2. Unmatched junction bases numbered 6, after V lost 4 bases and J lost 3 bases. Looked up from germline, CDR1 is SGHAT and CDR2 is FQNNGV. The CDR3 spans 15 residues. The CDR3 protein is CASSYTGLVTDTQYF. DNA of the CDR3: TGTGCCAGCAGCTATACGGGACTAGTAACAGATACGCAGTATTTT. Full variable domain (missing parts from reference TRBV11-2 and TRBJ2-3): EAGVAQSPRYKIIEKRQSVAFWCNPISGHATLYWYQQILGQGPKLLIQFQNNGVVDDSQLPKDRFSAERLKGVDSTLKIQPAKLEDSAVYLCASSYTGLVTDTQYFGPGTRLTVL.